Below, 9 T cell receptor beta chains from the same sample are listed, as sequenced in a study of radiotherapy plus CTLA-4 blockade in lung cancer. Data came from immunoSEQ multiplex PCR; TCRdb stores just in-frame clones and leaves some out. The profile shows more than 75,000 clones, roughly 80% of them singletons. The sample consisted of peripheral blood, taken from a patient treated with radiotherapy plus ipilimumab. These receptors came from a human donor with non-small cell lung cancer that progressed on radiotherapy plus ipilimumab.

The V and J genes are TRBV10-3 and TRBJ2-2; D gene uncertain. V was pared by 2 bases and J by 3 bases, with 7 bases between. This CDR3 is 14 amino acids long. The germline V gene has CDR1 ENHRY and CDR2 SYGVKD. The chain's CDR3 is CAISEAFDTGELFF. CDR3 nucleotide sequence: TGTGCCATCAGTGAGGCGTTTGACACCGGGGAGCTGTTTTTT.

The CDR3 spells CASSRPRFEQYV. DNA of the CDR3: TGTGCCAGCAGCCGCCCGAGGTTCGAGCAGTACGTC. The J gene is TRBJ2-7, the V gene TRBV7-4; D ambiguous. CDR1 is SGHVT and CDR2 is SQSDAQ in the germline V gene. The length of the CDR3 is 12 residues. The V end was cut by 5 bases, the J end by 6 bases, with 11 bases between.

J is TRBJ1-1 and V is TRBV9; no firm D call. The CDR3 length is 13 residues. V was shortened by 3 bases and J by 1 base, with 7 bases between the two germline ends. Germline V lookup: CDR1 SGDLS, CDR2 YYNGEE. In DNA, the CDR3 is TGTGCCAGCAGCGACCCTTGGAACACTGAAGCTTTCTTT. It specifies CASSDPWNTEAFF.

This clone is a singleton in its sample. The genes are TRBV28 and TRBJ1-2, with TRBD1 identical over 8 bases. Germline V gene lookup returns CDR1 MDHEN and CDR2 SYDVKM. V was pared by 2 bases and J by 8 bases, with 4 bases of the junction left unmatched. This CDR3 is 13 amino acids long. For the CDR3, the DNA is TGTGCCAGCAGTTTACAGGGGGCGCGGGGCTACACCTTC. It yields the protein CASSLQGARGYTF.

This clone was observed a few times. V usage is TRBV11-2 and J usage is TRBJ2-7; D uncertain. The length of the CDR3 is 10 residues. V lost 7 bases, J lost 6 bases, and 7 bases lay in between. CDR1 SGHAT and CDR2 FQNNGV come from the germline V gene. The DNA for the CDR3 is TGTGCCAGCAAGTATTGCGAGCAGTACGTC. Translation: CASKYCEQYV.

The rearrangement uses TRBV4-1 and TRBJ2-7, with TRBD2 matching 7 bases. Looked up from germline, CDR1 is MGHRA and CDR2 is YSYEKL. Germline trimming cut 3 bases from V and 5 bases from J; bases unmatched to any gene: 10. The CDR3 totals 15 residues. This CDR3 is CASSQNRGRAHEQYF. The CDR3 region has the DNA TGCGCCAGCAGCCAGAATCGGGGGAGGGCCCACGAGCAGTACTTC.

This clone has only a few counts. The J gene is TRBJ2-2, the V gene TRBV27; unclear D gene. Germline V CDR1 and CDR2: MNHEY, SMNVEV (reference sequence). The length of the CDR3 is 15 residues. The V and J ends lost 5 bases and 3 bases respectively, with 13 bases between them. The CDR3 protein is CASSPLPPHTGELFF. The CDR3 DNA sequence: TGTGCCAGCAGTCCCCTCCCTCCTCACACCGGGGAGCTGTTTTTT.

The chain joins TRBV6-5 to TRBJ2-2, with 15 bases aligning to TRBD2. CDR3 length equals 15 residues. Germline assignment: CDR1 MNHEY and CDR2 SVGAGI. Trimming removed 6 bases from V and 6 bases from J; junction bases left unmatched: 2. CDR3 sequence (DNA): TGTGCCAGCAGGGGACTAGCGGGAGGACCCGGGGAGCTGTTTTTT. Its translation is CASRGLAGGPGELFF.

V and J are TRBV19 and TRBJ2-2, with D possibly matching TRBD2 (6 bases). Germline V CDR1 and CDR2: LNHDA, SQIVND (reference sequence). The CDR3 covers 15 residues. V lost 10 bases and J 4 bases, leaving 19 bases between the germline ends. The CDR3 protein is CATHSGDSFTGELFF. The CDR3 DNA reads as TGTGCCACACATAGCGGTGACAGTTTCACCGGGGAGCTGTTTTTT.